A single sample gave rise to the 16 T cell receptor beta chains below, sequenced in a study of blood T cells in healthy people across ages. Primed by a sample-barcoded 5' primer and a J-beta primer mix, a second PCR proceeded for about 7 to 11 cycles. TCRdb re-called the 5' RACE reads with MiXCR, one entry per CDR3 protein. The sample records hundreds of thousands of distinct CDR3 sequences, roughly 50% being singletons. Source material: blood. The receptors originated from a man in his forties in good health.

This clonotype was detected only once. The chain recombines TRBV7-3 with TRBJ2-5, with TRBD2 as a possible D gene (5 bases). There are 16 residues in the CDR3. V lost 4 bases, J lost 1 base, and 16 bases lay in between. Germline V gives CDR1 SGHTA, CDR2 FQGTGA. The CDR3 loop reads CASSSPGEGIQETQYF. CDR3 sequence (DNA): TGTGCCAGCAGCTCCCCCGGGGAAGGGATCCAAGAGACCCAGTACTTC.

The chain uses TRBV7-3 and TRBJ2-1; TRBD1 agrees at 7 bases. The length of the CDR3 is 14 residues. Trimming removed 5 bases from V and 4 bases from J; junction bases left unmatched: 5. Germline CDR1 reads SGHTA; CDR2 reads FQGTGA. The DNA for the CDR3 is TGTGCCAGCAGCGGGGGACAGCAATACAATGAGCAGTTCTTC. Translated, it gives CASSGGQQYNEQFF.

The genes are TRBV12-3 or TRBV12-4 and TRBJ2-4; 7 bases fit TRBD2. The DNA end is more similar to TRBJ2-5, so the J call may be wrong. The CDR3 loop spans 15 amino acids. The CDR3, as DNA: TGTGCCAGCAGTCCCAATGACGGGGGGCAAGAGACCCAGTACTTC. It encodes CASSPNDGGQETQYF.

This chain links TRBV21-1 with TRBJ2-5. TRBV21-1 is a pseudogene. This CDR3 is built from 14 residues. The CDR3 loop is CASSKYKSRETQYF. The CDR3 DNA follows: TGTGCCAGCAGCAAATATAAGTCCCGAGAGACCCAGTACTTC.

This chain uses TRBV20-1 with TRBJ1-1; possibly TRBD1 for D (5 bases). V lost 3 bases and J lost 9, with 14 bases in between. The CDR3 runs to 12 residues. The germline CDR1 and CDR2 sequences are DFQATT and SNEGSKA (reference sequence). CDR3 DNA: TGCAGTGCTAGTCTTGGGGCGGGTAAAGCTTTCTTT. This codes for CSASLGAGKAFF.

The chain employs TRBV11-2 and TRBJ2-3, with 8 bases lining up with TRBD2. The CDR3 totals 20 residues. V dropped 0 bases and J dropped 1; count of bases not matched to a gene: 15. Germline V gives CDR1 SGHAT, CDR2 FQNNGV. CDR3: CASSLDLPSGTRSGTDTQYF. The CDR3, as DNA: TGTGCCAGCAGCTTAGATTTACCCTCCGGGACTAGATCTGGCACAGATACGCAGTATTTT.

This clonotype was seen a few times. The CDR3 loop reads CASSLGSSGHNEQFF. The DNA of the CDR3 is TGTGCCAGCAGCTTAGGGTCTAGCGGACACAATGAGCAGTTCTTC. The V gene is TRBV7-6, the J gene TRBJ2-1, with 7 bases that match TRBD2. CDR1 and CDR2 (germline): SGHVS, FNYEAQ. This CDR3 spans 15 amino acids. The V segment lost 1 base and the J segment 5 bases; nucleotides outside the gene matches: 5.

The V and J genes are TRBV20-1 and TRBJ1-5; 7 nucleotides line up with TRBD1. V shed 6 bases, J shed 4 bases, and the junction held 9 bases outside the gene matches. The CDR3 length is 14 residues. Germline CDR1 and CDR2: DFQATT and SNEGSKA (reference sequence). The CDR3 region has the DNA TGCAGTGCCGGGGGACAGAGCTTTAATCAGCCCCAGCATTTT. Its translation is CSAGGQSFNQPQHF.

This clonotype was seen more than once but under ten times. The chain combines TRBV7-3 with TRBJ1-2; 12 bases agree with TRBD1. CDR3 size: 18 residues. Trimming cost V 1 base and J 8 bases; bases outside gene matches: 14. Germline V gene data show CDR1 as SGHTA and CDR2 as FQGTGA. The DNA for the CDR3 is TGTGCCAGCAGCTTAAGGCCTATCGGGACAGGGGGCTTCAAAGGCTACACCTTC. It is translated as CASSLRPIGTGGFKGYTF.

CDR3 DNA sequence: TGTGCCAGCAGCCAAGAGACCCCTGGGAATGAGCAGTTCTTC. It encodes CASSQETPGNEQFF. The chain employs TRBV3-1 and TRBJ2-1; D unresolved. V was pared by 0 bases and J by 7 bases, with 10 bases between. The CDR3 totals 14 residues. Germline CDR1 reads LGHDT; CDR2 reads YNNKEL (reference sequence).

In DNA, the CDR3 is TGTGCCAGCAGTTACGTGAGCGGCACAGATACGCAGTATTTT. Translation gives CASSYVSGTDTQYF. This chain connects TRBV6-5 to TRBJ2-3; no definite D call. CDR3 length: 14 residues. Germline V gives CDR1 MNHEY, CDR2 SVGAGI. V was cut by 2 bases and J by 1 base, with 7 bases left in between.

This clonotype was picked up a small number of times. The V gene is TRBV27, the J gene TRBJ1-1; D perhaps matches TRBD1 (5 bases). Trimming left V 8 bases short and J 8 bases short, with 9 bases between. The CDR3 covers 10 residues. Per the germline V gene, CDR1 is MNHEY and CDR2 is SMNVEV (reference sequence). CDR3 DNA sequence: TGTGCCAGCTGGGACGGGGAAGCTTTCTTT. It codes for CASWDGEAFF.

In this sample, this clonotype turned up once. This chain links TRBV5-8 with TRBJ2-4; TRBD1 matches at 10 bases. TRBJ2-7 explains the end of the DNA better; the J call may be wrong. Per germline, CDR1 SGHTS and CDR2 YDEGEE. The CDR3 extends over 15 amino acids. CDR3 in amino acids: CASSLGTGALYEQYF. DNA for the CDR3: TGTGCCAGCAGCCTGGGGACAGGGGCCCTCTACGAGCAGTACTTC.

The chain uses TRBV3-1 and TRBJ2-7; tentatively, D is TRBD1 (5 bases). V lost 7 bases and J 3 bases, leaving 7 bases between the germline ends. CDR1 and CDR2 from the germline V gene are LGHDT and YNNKEL (reference sequence). The CDR3 sequence is 11 residues long. The CDR3 loop is CASNQGYEQYF. CDR3 sequence (DNA): TGTGCCAGCAATCAGGGCTACGAGCAGTACTTC.

This clonotype came up a few times. The chain couples TRBV28 to TRBJ2-7, with D possibly being TRBD1 (6 bases). Trimming took 5 bases from V and 4 from J, leaving 30 bases between them. This CDR3 is built from 19 residues. CDR1 and CDR2 (germline): MDHEN, SYDVKM. This CDR3 is CASSQLSPLGASDLYEQYF. The CDR3 DNA reads as TGTGCCAGCAGTCAACTATCCCCGTTGGGGGCAAGCGACCTATACGAGCAGTACTTC.

Worth noting for this clonotype: Possible read error: a much larger clone is one base away. This rearrangement joins TRBV2 to TRBJ2-4; 7 positions match TRBD2. With V trimmed by 6 bases and J by 6 bases, 8 bases remained unmatched. Germline V CDR1 and CDR2: SNHLY, FYNNEI. This CDR3 has 14 residues. The CDR3 spells CASRGSPGGNIQYF. CDR3 nucleotides: TGTGCCAGCAGGGGGTCGCCGGGAGGAAACATTCAGTACTTC.